The 23 T cell receptor beta chains in this list originate from one sample, sequenced in a study of blood T cell repertoires in COVID-19. The repertoire was sequenced with immunoSEQ multiplex PCR; TCRdb's copy has only in-frame clones and lacks some. The sample has some 460,000 clones; 87% are singletons. Input material: PBMCs or T cells enriched from blood (not recorded which). These receptors were collected from a woman aged 18-29 years with acute COVID-19.

V usage is TRBV10-3 and J usage is TRBJ1-5; TRBD1 is a possible D gene (6 bases). The CDR3 covers 13 residues. In germline, CDR1 is ENHRY, CDR2 SYGVKD. The V end was cut by 10 bases, the J end by 1 base, with 11 bases between. The DNA of the CDR3 is TGTGCCACAGCGGGGGCCAGCAATCAGCCCCAGCATTTT. Its translation is CATAGASNQPQHF.

The gene calls are TRBV27 and TRBJ2-5; D perhaps matches TRBD1 (6 bases). This CDR3 comprises 15 residues. The germline V gene encodes CDR1 MNHEY and CDR2 SMNVEV (reference sequence). The ends were cut back, 4 bases at V and 1 base at J, with 13 bases in the middle. The CDR3 loop reads CASSSRWDTQETQYF. The CDR3 region has the DNA TGTGCCAGCAGTTCCCGGTGGGACACCCAAGAGACCCAGTACTTC.

The chain has TRBV25-1 and TRBJ2-2; TRBD1 is a possible D gene (6 bases). Trimming pared 5 bases from V and 2 bases from J, leaving 12 bases between. Per the germline V gene, CDR1 is MGHDK and CDR2 is SYGVNS. The CDR3 runs 15 residues. CDR3 coding DNA: TGTGCCAGCAGTACAGGGTCGATAAACACCGGGGAGCTGTTTTTT. Protein sequence: CASSTGSINTGELFF.

The chain employs TRBV18 and TRBJ1-5; possibly TRBD1 for D (5 bases). CDR1 KGHSH and CDR2 LQKENI come from the germline V gene. This CDR3 is built from 19 residues. V lost 4 bases, J lost 5 bases, and 27 bases lay in between. The CDR3 protein is CASSQFQVPRVGNDQPQHF. The CDR3 nucleotides are TGTGCCAGCTCACAATTCCAAGTCCCCAGGGTGGGGAATGATCAGCCCCAGCATTTT.

The CDR3 loop is CASSLTAGVTDTQYF. Here the CDR3 DNA reads TGTGCCAGCAGCCTCACAGCGGGAGTTACAGATACGCAGTATTTT. The chain carries TRBV7-9 and TRBJ2-3; TRBD2 aligns across 8 bases. Germline-derived CDR1 and CDR2 are SEHNR and FQNEAQ (reference sequence). This CDR3 region has 15 residues. With V trimmed by 5 bases and J by 3 bases, 7 bases remained unmatched.

The V gene is TRBV5-6, the J gene TRBJ2-5; 9 bases fit TRBD1. V shed 4 bases and J 5 bases; nucleotides not matched to a gene: 6. From germline, CDR1 is SGHDT and CDR2 YYEEEE. CDR3 size: 14 residues. CDR3 coding DNA: TGTGCCAGCAGCCAGCTACAGGGGGCCGAGACCCAGTACTTC. As protein: CASSQLQGAETQYF.

CDR3 sequence: CASRPGSSGSGGNEQFF. DNA of the CDR3: TGTGCCAGCAGACCGGGGAGTAGCGGGAGCGGGGGCAATGAGCAGTTCTTC. This chain connects TRBV7-2 to TRBJ2-1; 9 bases are shared with TRBD2. This CDR3 contains 17 residues. V gave up 6 bases and J gave up 6 bases; unmatched junction bases: 15. CDR1 and CDR2 from the germline V gene are SGHTA and FQGNSA.

The chain uses TRBV12-3 or TRBV12-4 and TRBJ2-3; TRBD2 might be the D (6 bases). This CDR3 is built from 13 residues. V was trimmed by 10 bases and J by 2 bases, leaving 13 bases between them. CDR3 sequence: CATAGSYTDTQYF. Written as DNA, the CDR3 is TGTGCCACCGCGGGGAGTTACACAGATACGCAGTATTTT.

The gene calls are TRBV9 and TRBJ2-7; possible D gene TRBD1, 6 bases. The length of the CDR3 is 12 residues. V lost 6 bases, J lost 1 base, and 8 bases lay in between. Germline V CDR1 and CDR2: SGDLS, YYNGEE. CDR3 protein: CASKGGSYEQYF. DNA for the CDR3: TGTGCCAGCAAAGGGGGATCCTACGAGCAGTACTTC.

The V and J genes are TRBV18 and TRBJ1-2, with D possibly being TRBD1 (5 bases). Germline values: CDR1 KGHSH, CDR2 LQKENI. The CDR3 runs 16 residues. V dropped 2 bases and J dropped 5 bases, with 18 bases sitting between them. The CDR3 DNA reads TGTGCCAGCTCACCAATAACAGGAATGGAATCGTATGGCTACACCTTC. It yields the protein CASSPITGMESYGYTF.

V is TRBV30 and J is TRBJ1-4; the D gene is possibly TRBD1 (6 bases). CDR3 size: 12 residues. With 5 bases removed from V and 7 bases from J, the gap between germline ends came to 11 bases. Germline-derived CDR1 and CDR2 are GTSNPN and SVGIG (reference sequence). The CDR3 DNA sequence: TGTGCCTGGGAACAGGGTGCTGAAAAACTGTTTTTT. This encodes CAWEQGAEKLFF.

This rearrangement joins TRBV14 to TRBJ2-7, with D possibly matching TRBD2 (5 bases). The CDR3 has 11 residues. V was cut by 4 bases and J by 7 bases, with 8 bases left in between. Germline CDR1 is SGHDN and CDR2 is FVKESK. CDR3 coding DNA: TGTGCCAGCAGCCCGGGGTGGGAGCAGTACTTC. This gives the protein CASSPGWEQYF. The full variable domain, in which reference TRBV14 and TRBJ2-7 provide the parts outside the CDR3, is EAGVTQFPSHSVIEKGQTVTLRCDPISGHDNLYWYRRVMGKEIKFLLHFVKESKQDESGMPNNRFLAERTGGTYSTLKVQPAELEDSGVYFCASSPGWEQYFGPGTRLTVT.

The chain recombines TRBV30 with TRBJ1-1; D is uncertain. Germline V CDR1 and CDR2: GTSNPN, SVGIG (reference sequence). Trimming removed 2 bases at V and 4 bases at J, with 17 bases between. This CDR3 contains 15 residues. DNA for the CDR3: TGTGCCTGGAGTCATCCCGTGGATCTAGGCACTGAAGCTTTCTTT. Translating it yields CAWSHPVDLGTEAFF. The variable domain in full, with the rest retrieved from reference TRBV30 and TRBJ1-1, is SQTIHQWPATLVQPVGSPLSLECTVEGTSNPNLYWYRQAAGRGLQLLFYSVGIGQISSEVPQNLSASRPQDRQFILSSKKLLLSDSGFYLCAWSHPVDLGTEAFFGQGTRLTVV.

CDR3 sequence: CASSLGGTLNQGTEAFF. The CDR3 bases are TGTGCCAGCAGCTTAGGTGGGACACTGAATCAGGGCACTGAAGCTTTCTTT. V gene TRBV7-9 combines with J gene TRBJ1-1; D may be TRBD1 (6 bases). V lost 1 base and J 4 bases, leaving 19 bases between the germline ends. Germline CDR1 is SEHNR and CDR2 is FQNEAQ (reference sequence). This CDR3 has 17 residues.

This clone was detected only a few times. In the same sample, other DNA sequences code for this CDR3. CDR3 nucleotides: TGTGCCAGCAGTTTAATACGGACTGAAGCTTTCTTT. Its protein is CASSLIRTEAFF. The chain is built from TRBV28 and TRBJ1-1; no clear D gene. V shed 2 bases and J shed 5 bases, with 6 bases lying between them. This CDR3 has 12 amino acids. Looked up from germline, CDR1 is MDHEN and CDR2 is SYDVKM.

The V call is TRBV13, the J call TRBJ2-2; TRBD1 matches 11 bases. CDR1 and CDR2 from the germline V gene are PRHDT and FYEKMQ (reference sequence). J was trimmed by 7 bases and V by 6 bases; bases with no gene match: 7. CDR3 length: 15 amino acids. The chain's CDR3 is CASRWDRGFVGELFF. CDR3 coding DNA: TGTGCCAGCAGATGGGACAGGGGGTTTGTCGGGGAGCTGTTTTTT.

V is TRBV18 and J is TRBJ1-5; TRBD1 aligns across 9 bases. The germline CDR1 and CDR2 sequences are KGHSH and LQKENI. J lost 5 bases, V lost 2 bases, and 7 bases had no gene match. The CDR3 consists of 16 residues. The CDR3 bases are TGTGCCAGCTCACCAATTTCGGGACAGGGCCATCAGCCCCAGCATTTT. Its protein product is CASSPISGQGHQPQHF.

This chain joins TRBV7-2 and TRBJ1-2, with a tentative D call TRBD1 (5 bases). Trimming pared 11 bases from V and 1 base from J, leaving 17 bases between. This CDR3 is 14 amino acids long. The germline V gene encodes CDR1 SGHTA and CDR2 FQGNSA. The CDR3 is CALPIPGVNYGYTF. CDR3 sequence (DNA): TGTGCCCTCCCCATTCCGGGGGTTAACTATGGCTACACCTTC.

The chain uses TRBV29-1 and TRBJ2-7; a weak D match, TRBD2 (6 bases). The CDR3 has 13 residues. Germline CDR1 reads SQVTM; CDR2 reads ANQGSEA. Trimming stripped 0 bases from V and 0 bases from J, with 6 bases between. DNA of the CDR3: TGCAGCGTTGAAGAGGACTACTCCTACGAGCAGTACTTC. Protein sequence: CSVEEDYSYEQYF.

V usage is TRBV5-1 and J usage is TRBJ1-1; 8 bases map to TRBD1. J was trimmed by 4 bases and V by 3 bases; bases with no gene match: 8. Germline V gene lookup returns CDR1 SGHRS and CDR2 YFSETQ. CDR3 length equals 15 residues. CDR3 protein: CASSSNQGAGTEAFF. In DNA form, the CDR3 reads TGCGCCAGCAGCTCCAACCAGGGGGCGGGCACTGAAGCTTTCTTT.

The CDR3 DNA sequence: TGTGCCAGCAGTTCCTCCGGGACAGGCTCACCCCTCCACTTT. This gives the protein CASSSSGTGSPLHF. The chain links TRBV28 to TRBJ1-6, with 8 bases aligning to TRBD1. This CDR3 has 14 amino acids. CDR1 and CDR2 from the germline V gene are MDHEN and SYDVKM. V shed 4 bases and J 10 bases; nucleotides not matched to a gene: 6. The full variable domain, completed using reference TRBV28 and TRBJ1-6, is DVKVTQSSRYLVKRTGEKVFLECVQDMDHENMFWYRQDPGLGLRLIYFSYDVKMKEKGDIPEGYSVSREKKERFSLILESASTNQTSMYLCASSSSGTGSPLHFGNGTRLTVT.

This chain connects TRBV9 to TRBJ2-2, with 10 bases aligning to TRBD2. This CDR3 spans 16 amino acids. V gave up 1 base and J gave up 6 bases; unmatched junction bases: 6. Germline lookup yields CDR1 SGDLS and CDR2 YYNGEE. The CDR3 DNA reads as TGTGCCAGCAGCGTATCCGGTAGCGGGGGGTCCGGGGAGCTGTTTTTT. This encodes CASSVSGSGGSGELFF. Looking up the rest from reference TRBV9 and TRBJ2-2 gives the full variable domain: DSGVTQTPKHLITATGQRVTLRCSPRSGDLSVYWYQQSLDQGLQFLIQYYNGEERAKGNILERFSAQQFPDLHSELNLSSLELGDSALYFCASSVSGSGGSGELFFGEGSRLTVL.

This rearrangement joins TRBV5-1 to TRBJ2-5, with TRBD1 identical over 8 bases. The CDR3 consists of 15 residues. Per germline, CDR1 SGHRS and CDR2 YFSETQ. Trimming at V came to 4 bases and at J to 4 bases, leaving 9 bases not matched to a gene. CDR3 protein: CASSPGGAYGETQYF. The CDR3 bases are TGCGCCAGCAGCCCAGGGGGCGCATATGGAGAGACCCAGTACTTC. Full variable domain (outside the CDR3, taken from reference TRBV5-1 and TRBJ2-5): KAGVTQTPRYLIKTRGQQVTLSCSPISGHRSVSWYQQTPGQGLQFLFEYFSETQRNKGNFPGRFSGRQFSNSRSEMNVSTLELGDSALYLCASSPGGAYGETQYFGPGTRLLVL.